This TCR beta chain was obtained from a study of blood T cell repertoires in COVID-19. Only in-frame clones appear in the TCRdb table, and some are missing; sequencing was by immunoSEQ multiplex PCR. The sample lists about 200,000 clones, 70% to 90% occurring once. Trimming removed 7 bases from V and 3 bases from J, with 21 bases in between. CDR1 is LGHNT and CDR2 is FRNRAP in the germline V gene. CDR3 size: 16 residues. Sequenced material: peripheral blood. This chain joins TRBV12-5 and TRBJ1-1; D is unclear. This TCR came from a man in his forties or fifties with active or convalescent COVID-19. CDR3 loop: CASDPEQFYRDTEAFF. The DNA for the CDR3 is TGTGCTAGTGATCCTGAACAGTTCTACCGCGACACTGAAGCTTTCTTT.